The clone carrying this TCR beta chain has more than one count but fewer than ten. This record comes from a study of blood T cell repertoires in COVID-19. As for the study in general: The United States, Italy and Spain were the sources of the acute and convalescent COVID-19 samples.

Profiling relied on immunoSEQ multiplex PCR, and the TCRdb table lists in-frame clones only, not all of them. This table holds about 140,000 clones, 77% found once. The CDR3 has 15 residues. V shed 2 bases, J shed 1 base, and the junction held 2 bases outside the gene matches. Germline CDR1 is MNHEY and CDR2 is SVGAGI. The chain uses TRBV6-5 and TRBJ2-7, with 10 nucleotides matching TRBD1. The sequencing sample was made of peripheral blood. The receptor comes from a woman between 50 and 59 years old with active or convalescent COVID-19. Here the CDR3 reads CASSYRQGASYEQYF. DNA for the CDR3: TGTGCCAGCAGTTACCGACAGGGGGCTTCCTACGAGCAGTACTTC.